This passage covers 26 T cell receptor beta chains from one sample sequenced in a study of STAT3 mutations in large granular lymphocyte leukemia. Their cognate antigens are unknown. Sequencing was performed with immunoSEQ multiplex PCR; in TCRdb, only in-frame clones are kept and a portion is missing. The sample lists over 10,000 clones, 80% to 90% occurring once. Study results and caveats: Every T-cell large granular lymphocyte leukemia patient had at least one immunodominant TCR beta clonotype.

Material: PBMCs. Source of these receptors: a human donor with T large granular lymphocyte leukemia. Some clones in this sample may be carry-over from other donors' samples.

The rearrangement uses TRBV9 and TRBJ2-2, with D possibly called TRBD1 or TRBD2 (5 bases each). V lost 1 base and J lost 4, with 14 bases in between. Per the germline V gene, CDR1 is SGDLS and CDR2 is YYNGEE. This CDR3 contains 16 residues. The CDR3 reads CASSVSQGAGTGELFF. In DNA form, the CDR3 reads TGTGCCAGCAGCGTATCGCAAGGGGCGGGCACCGGGGAGCTGTTTTTT.

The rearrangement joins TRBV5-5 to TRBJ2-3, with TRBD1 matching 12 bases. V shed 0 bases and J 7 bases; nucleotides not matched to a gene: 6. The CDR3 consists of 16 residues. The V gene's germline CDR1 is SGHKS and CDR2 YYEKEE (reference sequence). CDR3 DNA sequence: TGTGCCAGCAGCTTGGCCGGGACAGGGGGCCGCTATACGCAGTATTTT. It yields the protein CASSLAGTGGRYTQYF. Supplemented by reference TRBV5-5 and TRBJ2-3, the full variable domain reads DAGVTQSPTHLIKTRGQQVTLRCSPISGHKSVSWYQQVLGQGPQFIFQYYEKEERGRGNFPDRFSARQFPNYSSELNVNALLLGDSALYLCASSLAGTGGRYTQYFGPGTRLTVL.

CDR3 loop: CASSFGGTGTYEQYF. CDR3 DNA sequence: TGTGCCAGCAGTTTTGGCGGGACAGGGACCTACGAGCAGTACTTC. The chain has TRBV5-5 and TRBJ2-7, with 9 positions matching TRBD1. The CDR3 covers 15 residues. Germline CDR1 reads SGHKS; CDR2 reads YYEKEE (reference sequence). Losses at the gene ends were 5 bases for V and 2 bases for J; bases not matched to a gene: 8.

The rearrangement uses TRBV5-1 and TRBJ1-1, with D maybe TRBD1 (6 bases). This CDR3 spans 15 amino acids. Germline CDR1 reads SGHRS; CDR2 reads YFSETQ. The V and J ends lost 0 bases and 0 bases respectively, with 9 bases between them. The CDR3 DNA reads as TGCGCCAGCAGCTTGGTGGGGGCTATGAACACTGAAGCTTTCTTT. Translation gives CASSLVGAMNTEAFF.

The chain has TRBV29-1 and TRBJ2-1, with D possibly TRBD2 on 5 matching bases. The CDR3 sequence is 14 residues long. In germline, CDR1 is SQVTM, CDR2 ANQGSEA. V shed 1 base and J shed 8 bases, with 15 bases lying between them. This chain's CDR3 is CSVEGLREGDEQFF. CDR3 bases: TGCAGCGTTGAAGGCCTCCGGGAAGGCGATGAGCAGTTCTTC.

The CDR3 spells CASRPDSPYGYTF. The CDR3 DNA sequence: TGCGCCAGCCGACCGGACAGTCCTTATGGCTACACCTTC. This chain connects TRBV5-1 to TRBJ1-2, with D perhaps TRBD1 (6 bases). The germline V and J ends were trimmed by 7 bases and 5 bases, with 15 bases remaining between them. This CDR3 has 13 amino acids. From germline, CDR1 is SGHRS and CDR2 YFSETQ.

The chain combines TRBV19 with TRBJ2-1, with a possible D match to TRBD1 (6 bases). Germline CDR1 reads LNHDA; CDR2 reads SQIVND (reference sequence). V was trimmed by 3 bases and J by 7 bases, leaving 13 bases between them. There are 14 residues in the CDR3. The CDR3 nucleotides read TGTGCCAGTAGTATCGAGAGCAGGGGAAATGAGCAGTTCTTC. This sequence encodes CASSIESRGNEQFF.

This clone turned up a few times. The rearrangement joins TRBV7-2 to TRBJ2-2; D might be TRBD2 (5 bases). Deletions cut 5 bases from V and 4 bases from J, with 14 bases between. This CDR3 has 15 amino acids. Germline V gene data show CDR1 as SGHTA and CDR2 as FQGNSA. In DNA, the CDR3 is TGTGCCAGCAGCCCCTGGGGAGTGATCACCGGGGAGCTGTTTTTT. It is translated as CASSPWGVITGELFF.

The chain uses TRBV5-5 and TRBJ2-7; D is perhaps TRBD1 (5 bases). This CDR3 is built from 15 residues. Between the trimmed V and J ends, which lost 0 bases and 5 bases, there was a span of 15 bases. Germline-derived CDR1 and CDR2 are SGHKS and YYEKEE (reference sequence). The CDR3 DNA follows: TGTGCCAGCAGCTTGGCAGGGAACCCGTGGGACGAGCAGTACGTC. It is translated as CASSLAGNPWDEQYV.

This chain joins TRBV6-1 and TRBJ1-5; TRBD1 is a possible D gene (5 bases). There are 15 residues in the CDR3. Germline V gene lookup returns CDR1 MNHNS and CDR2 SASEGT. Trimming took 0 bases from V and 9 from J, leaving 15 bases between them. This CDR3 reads CASSEAQGGTRPQHF. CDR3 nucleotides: TGTGCCAGCAGTGAAGCGCAGGGAGGGACTCGGCCCCAGCATTTT.

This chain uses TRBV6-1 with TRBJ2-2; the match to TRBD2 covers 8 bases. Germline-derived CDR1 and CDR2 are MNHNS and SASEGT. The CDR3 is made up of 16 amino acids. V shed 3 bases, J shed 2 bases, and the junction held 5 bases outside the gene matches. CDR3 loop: CASSESGGRNTGELFF. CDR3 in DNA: TGTGCCAGCAGTGAGAGCGGGGGCCGAAACACCGGGGAGCTGTTTTTT.

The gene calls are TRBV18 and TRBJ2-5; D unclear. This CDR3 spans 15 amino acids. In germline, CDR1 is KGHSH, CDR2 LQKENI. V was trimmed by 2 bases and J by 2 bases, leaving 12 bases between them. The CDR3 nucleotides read TGTGCCAGCTCACCAGAGCTTTGGAAGCAAGAGACCCAGTACTTC. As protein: CASSPELWKQETQYF.

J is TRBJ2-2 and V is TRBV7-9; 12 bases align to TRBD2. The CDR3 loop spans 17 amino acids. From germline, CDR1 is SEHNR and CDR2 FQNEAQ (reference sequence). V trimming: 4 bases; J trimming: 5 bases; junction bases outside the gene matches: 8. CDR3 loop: CASSSRTLAGGTGELFF. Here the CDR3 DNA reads TGTGCCAGCAGCTCGAGAACCCTAGCGGGGGGGACCGGGGAGCTGTTTTTT.

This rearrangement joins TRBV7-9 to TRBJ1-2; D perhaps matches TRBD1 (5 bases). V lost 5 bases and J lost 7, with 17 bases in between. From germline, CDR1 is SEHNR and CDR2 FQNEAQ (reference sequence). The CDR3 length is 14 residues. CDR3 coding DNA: TGTGCCAGCAGCCCGGGACCCGGAGCTACTGGCTACACCTTC. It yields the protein CASSPGPGATGYTF.

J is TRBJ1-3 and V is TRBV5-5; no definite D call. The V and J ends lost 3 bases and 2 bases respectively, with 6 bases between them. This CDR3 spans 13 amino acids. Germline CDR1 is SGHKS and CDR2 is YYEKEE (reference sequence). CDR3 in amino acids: CASSSEAGNTIYF. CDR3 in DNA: TGTGCCAGCAGCTCGGAGGCTGGAAACACCATATATTTT.

In DNA form, the CDR3 reads TGCGCCAGCACCTGGGACAGGGACGGTTATGGCTACACCTTC. Translated: CASTWDRDGYGYTF. This rearrangement joins TRBV5-1 to TRBJ1-2; 9 nucleotides align to TRBD1. With V trimmed by 6 bases and J by 5 bases, 8 bases remained unmatched. The CDR3 length is 14 residues. CDR1 SGHRS and CDR2 YFSETQ come from the germline V gene.

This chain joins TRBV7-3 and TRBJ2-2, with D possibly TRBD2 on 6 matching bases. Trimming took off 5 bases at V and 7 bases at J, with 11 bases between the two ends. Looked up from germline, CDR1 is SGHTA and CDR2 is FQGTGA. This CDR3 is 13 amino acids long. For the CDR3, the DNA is TGTGCCAGCAGCCTTACTAGCAACGGGGAGCTGTTTTTT. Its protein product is CASSLTSNGELFF.

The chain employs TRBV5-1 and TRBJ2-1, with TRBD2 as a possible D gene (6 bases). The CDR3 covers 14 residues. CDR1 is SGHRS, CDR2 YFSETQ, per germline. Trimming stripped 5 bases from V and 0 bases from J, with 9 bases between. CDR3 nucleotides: TGCGCCAGCAGTCCGGGGGACTCCTACAATGAGCAGTTCTTC. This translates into CASSPGDSYNEQFF.

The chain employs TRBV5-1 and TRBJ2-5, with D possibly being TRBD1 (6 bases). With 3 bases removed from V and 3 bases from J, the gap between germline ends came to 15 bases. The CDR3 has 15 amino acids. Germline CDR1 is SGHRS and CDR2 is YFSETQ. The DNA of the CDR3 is TGCGCCAGCAGCTGGGCAGGGGTCAGGGAAGAGACCCAGTACTTC. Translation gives CASSWAGVREETQYF.

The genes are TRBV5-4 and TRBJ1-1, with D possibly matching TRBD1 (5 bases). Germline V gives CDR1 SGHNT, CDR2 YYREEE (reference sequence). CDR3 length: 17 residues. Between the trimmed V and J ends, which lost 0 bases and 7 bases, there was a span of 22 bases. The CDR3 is CASSLGGDSLYLGEAFF. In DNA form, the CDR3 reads TGTGCCAGCAGCTTGGGGGGTGACAGTTTGTATCTGGGTGAAGCTTTCTTT. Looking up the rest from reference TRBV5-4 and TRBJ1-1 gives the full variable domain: ETGVTQSPTHLIKTRGQQVTLRCSSQSGHNTVSWYQQALGQGPQFIFQYYREEENGRGNFPPRFSGLQFPNYSSELNVNALELDDSALYLCASSLGGDSLYLGEAFFGQGTRLTVV.

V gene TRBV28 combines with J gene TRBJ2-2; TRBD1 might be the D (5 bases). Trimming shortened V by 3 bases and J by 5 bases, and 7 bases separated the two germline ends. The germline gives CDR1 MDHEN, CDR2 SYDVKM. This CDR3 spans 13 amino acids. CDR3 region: CASSFGATGELFF. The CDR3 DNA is TGTGCCAGCAGTTTTGGGGCGACCGGGGAGCTGTTTTTT.

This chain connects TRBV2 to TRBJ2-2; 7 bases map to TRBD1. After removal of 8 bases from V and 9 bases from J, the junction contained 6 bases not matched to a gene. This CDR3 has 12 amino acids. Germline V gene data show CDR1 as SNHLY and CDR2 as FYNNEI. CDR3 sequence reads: CASQGDARELFF. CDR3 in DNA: TGTGCCAGCCAGGGGGATGCTAGGGAGCTGTTTTTT.

CDR3 amino acids: CASSQDSKDEKLFF. CDR3 DNA: TGTGCCAGCAGTCAGGACAGTAAGGATGAAAAACTGTTTTTT. This chain connects TRBV28 to TRBJ1-4, with a weak D call TRBD1 (6 bases). V shed 5 bases and J shed 6 bases, with 13 bases lying between them. The CDR3 is made up of 14 amino acids. Germline CDR1 is MDHEN and CDR2 is SYDVKM.

This CDR3 is CATSRGPGPSGANVLTF. The CDR3 coding sequence is TGTGCCACCAGCAGAGGCCCAGGACCCTCTGGGGCCAACGTCCTGACTTTC. The chain joins TRBV15 to TRBJ2-6, with D hard to call. Trimming took 1 base from V and 0 from J, leaving 10 bases between them. The V gene's germline CDR1 is LNHNV and CDR2 YYDKDF (reference sequence). This CDR3 region has 17 residues.

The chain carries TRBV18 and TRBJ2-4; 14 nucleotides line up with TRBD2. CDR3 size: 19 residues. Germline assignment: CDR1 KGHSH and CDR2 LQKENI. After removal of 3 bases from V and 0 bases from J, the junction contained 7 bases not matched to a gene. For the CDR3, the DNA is TGTGCCAGCTCACCGGGACTAGCGGGAGCGGGAGGAGCCAAAAACATTCAGTACTTC. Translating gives CASSPGLAGAGGAKNIQYF. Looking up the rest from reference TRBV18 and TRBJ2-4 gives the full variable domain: NAGVMQNPRHLVRRRGQEARLRCSPMKGHSHVYWYRQLPEEGLKFMVYLQKENIIDESGMPKERFSAEFPKEGPSILRIQQVVRGDSAAYFCASSPGLAGAGGAKNIQYFGAGTRLSVL.

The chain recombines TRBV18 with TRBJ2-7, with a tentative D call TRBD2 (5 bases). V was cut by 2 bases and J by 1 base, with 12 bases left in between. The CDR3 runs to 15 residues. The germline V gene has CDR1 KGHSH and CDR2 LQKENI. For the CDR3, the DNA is TGTGCCAGCTCACCAGGGGTAGCGAGTTCCTACGAGCAGTACTTC. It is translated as CASSPGVASSYEQYF.